A single sample gave rise to the 17 T cell receptor beta chains below, sequenced in a study of T cells after posttransplantation cyclophosphamide. The table came from immunoSEQ multiplex PCR; TCRdb's copy has only in-frame clones and leaves some out. The sample includes fewer than 12,000 clones, none of them occurring once. Cyclophosphamide on days +3 and +4 followed busulfan-fludarabine conditioning and a marrow graft. This specimen consisted of PBMCs, obtained after allogeneic stem cell transplant with posttransplant cyclophosphamide. The receptors were gathered from a female patient aged 40-50 years who received an allogeneic stem cell transplant from a related donor, was CMV-positive, and had no GVHD. Some T cells may be the graft donor's.

This clone was picked up many times. V is TRBV5-4 and J is TRBJ2-6; 10 nucleotides agree with TRBD1. The CDR3 sequence is 17 residues long. The junction had 3 bases not matched to a gene; V was cut back by 3 bases and J by 0 bases. Germline assignment: CDR1 SGHNT and CDR2 YYREEE (reference sequence). CDR3 loop: CASSSGQGHSGANVLTF. The CDR3 nucleotides are TGTGCCAGCAGCTCGGGACAGGGGCACTCTGGGGCCAACGTCCTGACTTTC.

This clone was seen many times. As DNA, the CDR3 is TGCGCCAGCAGCTTGCAGGGGTCCTCTTATGAAAAACTGTTTTTT. Amino acid sequence: CASSLQGSSYEKLFF. This sequence joins TRBV5-1 and TRBJ1-4; D may be TRBD1 (6 bases). V gave up 1 base and J gave up 6 bases, with 13 bases separating them. From germline, CDR1 is SGHRS and CDR2 YFSETQ. CDR3 length: 15 residues.

In its sample, this clone was seen many times. The chain joins TRBV4-1 to TRBJ2-2; 8 nucleotides align to TRBD2. Germline V gene data show CDR1 as MGHRA and CDR2 as YSYEKL. The CDR3 is 15 residues long. Germline trimming cut 3 bases from V and 7 bases from J; bases unmatched to any gene: 7. The CDR3 sequence is CASSHRGGVIGELFF. The CDR3 DNA sequence: TGCGCCAGCAGCCATCGGGGGGGCGTTATCGGGGAGCTGTTTTTT.

Ten or more counts support this clone. The chain uses TRBV6-5 and TRBJ2-7; D may be TRBD1 (5 bases). The CDR3 is 16 residues long. Germline values: CDR1 MNHEY, CDR2 SVGAGI. V lost 1 base, J lost 2 bases, and 15 bases lay in between. CDR3 DNA sequence: TGTGCCAGCAGTTACTGGGGCAGGGCTTTACCCTACGAGCAGTACTTC. Protein: CASSYWGRALPYEQYF.

This clone has at least ten counts. The chain employs TRBV7-9 and TRBJ2-7; D is perhaps TRBD2 (6 bases). Per germline, CDR1 SEHNR and CDR2 FQNEAQ (reference sequence). This CDR3 has 14 residues. V lost 2 bases and J lost 2, with 10 bases in between. The CDR3 loop is CASSLPRETYEQYF. Written as DNA, the CDR3 is TGTGCCAGCAGCTTACCTCGGGAGACCTACGAGCAGTACTTC.

In this sample, this clone is medium-sized. This chain links TRBV19 with TRBJ2-5; TRBD1 aligns across 9 bases. CDR1 and CDR2 from the germline V gene are LNHDA and SQIVND (reference sequence). V was pared by 5 bases and J by 5 bases, with 6 bases of the junction left unmatched. The CDR3 covers 14 residues. CDR3 sequence: CASSLGQGKETQYF. DNA for the CDR3: TGTGCCAGTAGTTTGGGACAGGGCAAGGAGACCCAGTACTTC.

This clone was counted at least ten times. DNA for the CDR3: TGTGCCAGCAGTTTAACCATTAGCGGGGCCTACGAGCAGTACTTC. It specifies CASSLTISGAYEQYF. The V gene is TRBV27, the J gene TRBJ2-7; TRBD2 matches 8 bases. V dropped 2 bases and J dropped 2; count of bases not matched to a gene: 5. This CDR3 has 15 amino acids. Germline CDR1 MNHEY, CDR2 SMNVEV (reference sequence).

Many counts were recorded for this clone. The gene calls are TRBV11-2 and TRBJ2-7; 9 nucleotides match TRBD1. The V gene end was trimmed by 5 bases and the J gene end by 4 bases; junction bases not matched to a gene: 6. CDR3 size: 14 residues. Looked up from germline, CDR1 is SGHAT and CDR2 is FQNNGV. For the CDR3, the DNA is TGTGCCAGCAGCATGAGGACAGGGGCTTACGAGCAGTACTTC. It is translated as CASSMRTGAYEQYF.

Ten or more counts support this clone. The chain combines TRBV18 with TRBJ2-7; the D is unclear. Trimming stripped 5 bases from V and 1 base from J, with 3 bases between. The CDR3 is made up of 11 amino acids. Germline CDR1 is KGHSH and CDR2 is LQKENI. CDR3 coding DNA: TGTGCCAGCTCATCGTCCTACGAGCAGTACTTC. Protein: CASSSSYEQYF. The full variable domain, completed using reference TRBV18 and TRBJ2-7, is NAGVMQNPRHLVRRRGQEARLRCSPMKGHSHVYWYRQLPEEGLKFMVYLQKENIIDESGMPKERFSAEFPKEGPSILRIQQVVRGDSAAYFCASSSSYEQYFGPGTRLTVT.

This clone showed up many times. The chain is built from TRBV10-1 and TRBJ2-1, with TRBD2 matching over 15 bases. The CDR3 is made up of 16 amino acids. Germline V gene lookup returns CDR1 WNHNN and CDR2 SYGVQD (reference sequence). J lost 8 bases, V lost 7 bases, and 9 bases had no gene match. CDR3 amino acids: CASTSGLAGGGDEQFF. In DNA, the CDR3 is TGCGCCAGCACCTCGGGACTAGCGGGAGGTGGAGATGAGCAGTTCTTC.

This clone occurred many times. This chain uses TRBV6-1 with TRBJ1-3; D uncertain. CDR3 length equals 15 residues. V gave up 8 bases and J gave up 0 bases, with 14 bases separating them. The germline gives CDR1 MNHNS, CDR2 SASEGT. CDR3 bases: TGTGCCAGCCGAATGGCCTCATACTCTGGAAACACCATATATTTT. Protein: CASRMASYSGNTIYF.

This clone has a count of ten or more. The chain recombines TRBV7-2 with TRBJ1-5, with 7 bases that match TRBD1. CDR1 SGHTA and CDR2 FQGNSA come from the germline V gene. The V and J ends lost 5 bases and 7 bases, in that order; junction bases with no gene match: 8. This CDR3 contains 14 residues. The CDR3 region has the DNA TGTGCCAGCAGCCCCCGGACAGGCGGACAGCCCCAGCATTTT. It specifies CASSPRTGGQPQHF.

The chain carries TRBV28 and TRBJ2-7; 8 bases map to TRBD1. Trimming took 6 bases from V and 7 from J; bases not matched to a gene: 8. The germline CDR1 and CDR2 sequences are MDHEN and SYDVKM. The CDR3 runs to 13 residues. The CDR3 sequence is CASRGQVNWEQYF. The CDR3 bases are TGTGCCAGCAGGGGACAGGTTAACTGGGAGCAGTACTTC.

In its sample, this clone was seen many times. The chain employs TRBV27 and TRBJ2-7; D uncertain. Germline V lookup: CDR1 MNHEY, CDR2 SMNVEV (reference sequence). CDR3 length equals 13 residues. Deletions cut 6 bases from V and 2 bases from J, with 11 bases between. The CDR3 DNA follows: TGTGCCAGCAGATCGACTGGCCCCTACGAGCAGTACTTC. Protein: CASRSTGPYEQYF.

This clone was seen ten or more times. The genes are TRBV5-6 and TRBJ1-2; D call uncertain. The germline CDR1 and CDR2 sequences are SGHDT and YYEEEE. The CDR3 loop spans 14 amino acids. V shed 4 bases and J shed 4 bases, with 14 bases lying between them. The chain's CDR3 is CASSDSRATYGYTF. In DNA, the CDR3 is TGTGCCAGCAGCGACTCCAGAGCTACCTATGGCTACACCTTC.

This clone has ten or more counts. The rearrangement uses TRBV5-1 and TRBJ2-7; 7 positions match TRBD2. Trimming at V came to 3 bases and at J to 0 bases, leaving 3 bases not matched to a gene. CDR3 length: 14 residues. Germline values: CDR1 SGHRS, CDR2 YFSETQ. The CDR3 nucleotides read TGCGCCAGCAGCTCTACTAGCGACTCCTACGAGCAGTACTTC. Translation: CASSSTSDSYEQYF.

Here the CDR3 DNA reads TGTGCCAGCGGGGGGGGACAGGGGATGGGGGAGACCCAGTACTTC. It specifies CASGGGQGMGETQYF. V gene TRBV9 combines with J gene TRBJ2-5, with TRBD1 identical over 10 bases. The CDR3 has 15 residues. Germline V gene lookup returns CDR1 SGDLS and CDR2 YYNGEE. The J segment lost 5 bases and the V segment lost 7 bases, leaving 11 bases of the junction unmatched.